This paragraph covers one TCR beta chain sequence. Its antigen specificity is not known. Base qualities are not provided; no much larger clone lies one nucleotide away. Relative to germline, V is missing 2 bases and J is missing 7 bases, with 11 bases of the junction outside any gene match. CDR1 is given as SGHTA and CDR2 as FQGNSA, both from the germline V gene. The CDR3 runs 16 residues from the cysteine to the phenylalanine. Only the CDR3 portion is preserved as DNA: 48 bases, with reading frame beginning at the first base. This entry comes from a study of OX40 agonist ivuxolimab in advanced cancers. In terms of the full investigation: Ivuxolimab, which targeted the costimulatory receptor OX40 (CD134), was an agonistic, fully human IgG2 monoclonal antibody. Patients were allowed to have had prior anti-PD-1, anti-PD-L1 or anti-CTLA-4 therapy, and around 40% of the dose-escalation patients had previously received checkpoint inhibitors. Partial responses occurred in three dose-escalation patients, of whom one had hepatocellular carcinoma and two had cutaneous melanoma. The paper reports the monotherapy dose-escalation portion (N of about 54 patients) of the phase I ivuxolimab trial. Of the approximately 54 dose-escalation patients, hepatocellular carcinoma was present in around 20, melanoma in around 15, renal cell carcinoma in 9 and head and neck cancer in 9. The purpose of peripheral TCRbeta sequencing was to test whether ivuxolimab changed TCR sequence diversity and led to clonal T-cell expansion. Intravenous ivuxolimab was administered to patients every 2 weeks at six dose levels: 0.01, 0.1, 0.3, 1.5, 3 and 10 mg/kg. The dose-escalation cohort was roughly 80% male with a mean age of 60 years, ranging from roughly 20 to 85. Findings and caveats that apply to the study as a whole: After ivuxolimab, CD8+ T cells had more expanded clones than CD4+ T cells on average. Low levels of normalized T-cell clonal expansion were also shown by some nonresponding patients. At doses of 0.1 to 3.0 mg/kg, clonal expansion of both CD4+ and CD8+ blood T cells was observed from baseline to week 6. In partial responders in the 0.1-3.0 mg/kg groups, normalized peripheral clonal expansion was found to be among the lowest, especially among CD8+ T cells. The antigen specificity of the peripheral T cells that underwent clonal expansion was not determined.

The trial excluded patients who had a history of autoimmune disease or were on systemic immunosuppression. Peripheral blood for TCR sequencing was drawn from every dose cohort at baseline, at cycle 4 day 1 and at cycle 7 day 1. The samples were drawn from a first-in-human, open-label, multicenter phase I dose-escalation trial of ivuxolimab. Adults with locally advanced or metastatic melanoma, renal cell, hepatocellular, or head and neck squamous cell carcinoma were enrolled in the trial. Before TCR sequencing, CD4+ and CD8+ T cells were separately sorted from peripheral blood. Genomic DNA was extracted from sorted cells for sequencing of the TCRbeta CDR3 region. TCRbeta CDR3 regions were sequenced using the immunoSEQ Assay. TCRdb retrieved this table from immuneACCESS and kept in-frame rearrangements only. Not all clones are present; in checked studies, unresolved V genes account for under half, and no reason is known for the remainder. The table for this sample lists about 82,000 clones; 85% to 90% of them were counted only once. The biggest ten clones account for 2% to 2.5% of the sample.

The origin of this receptor is an adult with an advanced solid tumor such as melanoma, head and neck, liver or kidney cancer. The sample here was CD4+ or CD8+ T cells sorted from blood, taken in a trial of the OX40 agonist ivuxolimab. This sequence uses TRBV7-2 and TRBJ1-5; 7 central bases correspond to TRBD1. The CDR3 corresponds to CASSLYSHRGHQPQHF. The DNA is TGTGCCAGCAGCTTATATTCCCACAGGGGCCACCAGCCCCAGCATTTT.